This record looks at one T cell receptor beta chain sequence and its context. Its target is unknown. The sample is drawn from a study of cytomegalovirus exposure and HLA in healthy donors. Overall study context: In terms of ancestry, the Caucasian-associated cluster contained 75% to 90% of the 300 to 400 genotyped donors. General study points: Apart from CMV serostatus, no immune exposure information was available. Later analysis suggested most CMV-associated TCR beta chains were HLA-restricted.

This PCR relied on a set of 60 Vbeta primers and 13 Jbeta primers. Clones were read by immunoSEQ multiplex PCR, and TCRdb kept only the in-frame ones, dropping some. The sample yields some 200,000 clones, roughly 74% seen once. At sampling all donors were nominally healthy, likely with unrecorded immune exposures. Trimming shortened V by 5 bases and J by 4 bases, and 11 bases separated the two germline ends. This CDR3 has 13 amino acids. Germline V CDR1 and CDR2: SGHTA, FQGNSA. The chain has TRBV7-2 and TRBJ1-1; D uncertain. The sample taken for sequencing was PBMCs. This sequence originates from a woman aged 30 to 39 in good health and CMV-seronegative. CDR3 in amino acids: CASSPLMSTEAFF. CDR3 DNA sequence: TGTGCCAGCAGCCCCCTTATGTCCACTGAAGCTTTCTTT.